The TCR beta chain under discussion was sequenced for a study of blood T cell repertoires in COVID-19. Study-level background: The samples span acute and convalescent COVID-19 from the United States, Italy and Spain.

The V gene's germline CDR1 is MGHRA and CDR2 YSYEKL. Trimming stripped 1 base from V and 5 bases from J, with 12 bases between. The CDR3 consists of 15 residues. TCRdb's table, derived via immunoSEQ multiplex PCR, lists solely in-frame clones and lacks some. Found here are roughly 100,000 clones, around 86% of them singletons; the top ten hold 2.5% to 3.5%. Sequencing was done on a sample of peripheral blood. The V call is TRBV4-1, the J call TRBJ1-5; D remains unclear. This sequence originates from a man in his forties or fifties with active or convalescent COVID-19. CDR3 coding DNA: TGCGCCAGCAGCCAAGGAGGTCGGCTGGATCAGCCCCAGCATTTT. This translates into CASSQGGRLDQPQHF.